The clone carrying this T cell receptor beta chain was seen many times. No antigen is known for it. Per germline, CDR1 MNHEY and CDR2 SVGEGT. The CDR3 spans 15 residues. Trimming shortened V by 0 bases and J by 0 bases, and 6 bases separated the two germline ends. The sample belongs to a study of T cell repertoires in cytomegalovirus infection. The study's findings and limits: CMV-specific HLA-C-restricted TCR beta clonotypes dominated the ex vivo response.

Each CDR3 protein is one row after TCRdb ran MiXCR on the reads. The sample consists of around 530,000 distinct CDR3 sequences, about 25% of them appearing once. This receptor was obtained from a human donor in good health (CMV status not recorded). Some clones in this sample may be carry-over from other donors' samples. The rearrangement links TRBV6-2 or TRBV6-3 to TRBJ1-3; D is undetermined. The source material was PBMCs. The CDR3 here is CASSYSQSSGNTIYF. The CDR3 nucleotides are TGTGCCAGCAGTTACTCGCAGAGCTCTGGAAACACCATATATTTT.